This T cell receptor beta chain stems from a study of T-cell memory formation after mild COVID-19. Study summary: The two donors had largely donor-specific TCR clusters.

TCRdb ran MiXCR on the 5' RACE reads and lists one entry per CDR3 protein. The sample records around 320,000 distinct CDR3 sequences, just under 20% being singletons. Germline V gene sequence: CDR1 DFQATT, CDR2 SNEGSKA (reference sequence). This CDR3 has 10 residues. V dropped 5 bases and J dropped 2 bases, with 3 bases sitting between them. The chain uses TRBV20-1 and TRBJ2-5; D is unresolved. The receptor was isolated from a man younger than 30 who had mild COVID-19 (a few samples of this study predate the infection). Cell type and time point are not known. What was sequenced was PBMCs or a T cell subset sorted from them (not recorded which). Here the CDR3 reads CSALQETQYF. The CDR3 DNA sequence: TGCAGTGCTTTACAAGAGACCCAGTACTTC.